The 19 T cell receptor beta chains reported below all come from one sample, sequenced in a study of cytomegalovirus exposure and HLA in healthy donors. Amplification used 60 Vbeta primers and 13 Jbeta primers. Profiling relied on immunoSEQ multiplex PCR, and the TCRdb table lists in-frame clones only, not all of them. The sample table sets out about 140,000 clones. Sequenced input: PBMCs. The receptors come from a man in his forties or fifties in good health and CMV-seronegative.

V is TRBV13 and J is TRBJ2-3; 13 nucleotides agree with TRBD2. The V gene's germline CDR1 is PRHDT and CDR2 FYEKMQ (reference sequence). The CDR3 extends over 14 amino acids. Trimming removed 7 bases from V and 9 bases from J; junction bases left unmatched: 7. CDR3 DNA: TGTGCCAGCATCCTACTAGCGGGGGGGAAGACGCAGTATTTT. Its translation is CASILLAGGKTQYF.

CDR3 region: CASSQAAAGSYEQYF. CDR3 sequence (DNA): TGCGCCAGCAGCCAAGCGGCGGCAGGGTCCTACGAGCAGTACTTC. The chain carries TRBV4-1 and TRBJ2-7; the D gene is possibly TRBD1 (5 bases). The germline CDR1 and CDR2 sequences are MGHRA and YSYEKL. CDR3 length equals 15 residues. Between the trimmed V and J ends, which lost 1 base and 1 base, there was a span of 11 bases.

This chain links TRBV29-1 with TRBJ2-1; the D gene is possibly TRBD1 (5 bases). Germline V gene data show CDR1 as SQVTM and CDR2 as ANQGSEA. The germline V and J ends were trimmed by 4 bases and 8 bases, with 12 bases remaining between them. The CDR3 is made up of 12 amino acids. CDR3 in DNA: TGCAGCGTTGCATCAGGGTATGATGAGCAGTTCTTC. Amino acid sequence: CSVASGYDEQFF.

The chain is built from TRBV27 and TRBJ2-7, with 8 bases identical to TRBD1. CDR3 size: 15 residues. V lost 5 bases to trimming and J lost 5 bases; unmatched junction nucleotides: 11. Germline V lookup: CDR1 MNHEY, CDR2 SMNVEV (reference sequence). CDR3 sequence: CASSPDRDRSNEQYF. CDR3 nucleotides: TGTGCCAGCAGTCCAGATCGGGACAGGAGTAACGAGCAGTACTTC.

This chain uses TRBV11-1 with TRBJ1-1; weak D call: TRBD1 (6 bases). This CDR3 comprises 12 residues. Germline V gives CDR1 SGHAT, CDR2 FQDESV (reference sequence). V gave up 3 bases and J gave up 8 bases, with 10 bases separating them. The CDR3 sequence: CASSFWQGEAFF. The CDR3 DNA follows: TGTGCCAGCAGCTTCTGGCAGGGGGAAGCTTTCTTT.

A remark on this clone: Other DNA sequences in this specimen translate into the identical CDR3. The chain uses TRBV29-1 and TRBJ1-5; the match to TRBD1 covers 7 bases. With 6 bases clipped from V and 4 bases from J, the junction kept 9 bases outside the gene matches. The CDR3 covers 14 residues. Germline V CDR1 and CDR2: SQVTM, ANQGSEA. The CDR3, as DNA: TGCAGCGTCGGAGGGACAGATCCTAATCAGCCCCAGCATTTT. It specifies CSVGGTDPNQPQHF. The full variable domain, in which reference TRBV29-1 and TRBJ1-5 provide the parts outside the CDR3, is SAVISQKPSRDICQRGTSLTIQCQVDSQVTMMFWYRQQPGQSLTLIATANQGSEATYESGFVIDKFPISRPNLTFSTLTVSNMSPEDSSIYLCSVGGTDPNQPQHFGDGTRLSIL.

CDR3 in amino acids: CSVLLLREQYF. Here the CDR3 DNA reads TGCAGCGTCCTCCTCCTGCGGGAGCAGTACTTC. V usage is TRBV29-1 and J usage is TRBJ2-7; D remains unclear. Germline assignment: CDR1 SQVTM and CDR2 ANQGSEA. The CDR3 extends over 11 amino acids. The V end lost 6 bases, the J end lost 7 bases, and 13 bases lay between the germline ends.

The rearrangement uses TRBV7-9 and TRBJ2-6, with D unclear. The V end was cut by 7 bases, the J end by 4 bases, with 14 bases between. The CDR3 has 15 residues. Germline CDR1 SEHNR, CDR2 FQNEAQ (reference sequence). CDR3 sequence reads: CASTKTGAGANVLTF. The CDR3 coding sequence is TGTGCCAGCACCAAAACCGGTGCCGGGGCCAACGTCCTGACTTTC.

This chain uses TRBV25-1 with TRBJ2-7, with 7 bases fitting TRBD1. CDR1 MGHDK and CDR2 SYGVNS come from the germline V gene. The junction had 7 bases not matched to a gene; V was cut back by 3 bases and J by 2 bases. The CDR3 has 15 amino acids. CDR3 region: CASSDPGQGAYEQYF. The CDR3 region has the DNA TGTGCCAGCAGTGATCCAGGGCAGGGGGCCTACGAGCAGTACTTC.

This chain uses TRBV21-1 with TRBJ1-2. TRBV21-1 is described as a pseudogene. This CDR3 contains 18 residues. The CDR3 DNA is TGTGCCAGCAGCAGGAAGGGGTCGCGGGGTGTTCGACACTATGGCTACACCTTC. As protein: CASSRKGSRGVRHYGYTF.

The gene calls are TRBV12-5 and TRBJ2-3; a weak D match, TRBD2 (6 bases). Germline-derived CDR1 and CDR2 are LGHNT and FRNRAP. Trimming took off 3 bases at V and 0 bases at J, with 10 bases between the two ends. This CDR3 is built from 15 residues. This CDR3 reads CASGLSGTSTDTQYF. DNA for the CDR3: TGTGCTAGTGGTTTATCAGGGACTAGCACAGATACGCAGTATTTT.

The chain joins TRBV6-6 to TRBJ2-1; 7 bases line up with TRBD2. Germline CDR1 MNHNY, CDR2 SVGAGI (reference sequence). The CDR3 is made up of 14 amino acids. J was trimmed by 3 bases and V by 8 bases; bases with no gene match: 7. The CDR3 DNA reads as TGTGCCAGCTGGTTGGGGGGGTTCTACAATGAGCAGTTCTTC. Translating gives CASWLGGFYNEQFF.

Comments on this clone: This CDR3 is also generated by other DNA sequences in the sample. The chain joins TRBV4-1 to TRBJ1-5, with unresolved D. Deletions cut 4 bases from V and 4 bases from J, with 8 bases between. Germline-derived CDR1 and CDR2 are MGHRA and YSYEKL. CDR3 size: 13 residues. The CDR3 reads CASSRAPNQPQHF. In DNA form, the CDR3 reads TGCGCCAGCAGCCGGGCCCCTAATCAGCCCCAGCATTTT.

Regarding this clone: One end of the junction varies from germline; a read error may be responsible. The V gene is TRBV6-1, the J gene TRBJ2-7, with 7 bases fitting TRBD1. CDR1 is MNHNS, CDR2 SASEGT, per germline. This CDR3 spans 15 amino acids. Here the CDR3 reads CASSETGARIYELYF. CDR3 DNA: TGTGCCAGCAGTGAAACAGGGGCGCGAATCTACGAGCTGTACTTC.

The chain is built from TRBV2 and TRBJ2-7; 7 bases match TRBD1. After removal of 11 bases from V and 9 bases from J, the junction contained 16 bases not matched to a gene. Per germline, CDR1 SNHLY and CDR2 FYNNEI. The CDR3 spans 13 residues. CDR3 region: CAGTTGTDYRQYF. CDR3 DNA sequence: TGTGCCGGCACCACCGGGACAGACTATCGGCAGTACTTC.

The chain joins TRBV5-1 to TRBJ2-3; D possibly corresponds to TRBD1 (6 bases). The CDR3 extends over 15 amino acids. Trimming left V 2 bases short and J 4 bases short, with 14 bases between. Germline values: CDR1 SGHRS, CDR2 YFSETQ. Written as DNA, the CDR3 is TGCGCCAGCAGCTTAGGGCAGGGGAAACCAGATACGCAGTATTTT. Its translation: CASSLGQGKPDTQYF. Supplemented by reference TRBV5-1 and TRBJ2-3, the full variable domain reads KAGVTQTPRYLIKTRGQQVTLSCSPISGHRSVSWYQQTPGQGLQFLFEYFSETQRNKGNFPGRFSGRQFSNSRSEMNVSTLELGDSALYLCASSLGQGKPDTQYFGPGTRLTVL.

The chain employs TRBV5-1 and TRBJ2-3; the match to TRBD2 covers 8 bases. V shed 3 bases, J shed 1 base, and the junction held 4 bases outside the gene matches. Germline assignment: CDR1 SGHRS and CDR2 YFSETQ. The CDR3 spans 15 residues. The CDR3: CASSWGAGGTDTQYF. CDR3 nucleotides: TGCGCCAGCAGCTGGGGAGCGGGGGGCACAGATACGCAGTATTTT.

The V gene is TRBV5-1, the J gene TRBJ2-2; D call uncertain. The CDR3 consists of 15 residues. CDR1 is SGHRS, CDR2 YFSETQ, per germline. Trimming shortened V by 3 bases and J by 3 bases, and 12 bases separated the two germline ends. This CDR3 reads CASSSLGKDTGELFF. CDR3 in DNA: TGCGCCAGCAGCTCCCTAGGAAAGGACACCGGGGAGCTGTTTTTT.

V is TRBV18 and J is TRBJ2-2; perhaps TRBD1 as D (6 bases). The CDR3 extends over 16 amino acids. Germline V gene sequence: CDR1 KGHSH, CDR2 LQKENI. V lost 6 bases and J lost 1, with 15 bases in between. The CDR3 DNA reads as TGTGCCAGCTCTCGCCAGACAGGAAGGAACACCGGGGAGCTGTTTTTT. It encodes CASSRQTGRNTGELFF.